This T cell receptor beta chain was found in a study of shared clonotypes between healthy human individuals. Study overall: CD8 memory received one plate per donor, CD8 naive two, CD4 memory three and CD4 naive three.

A note on this clone: Antigen specificity is unknown. Other DNA sequences in the sample encode the same CDR3.

Produced via immunoSEQ multiplex PCR; TCRdb's table is partial and in-frame only. The data hold some 2,100,000 clones, with around 95% observed a single time. The authors divided CD4+ cells into CD45RA+ naive and CD45RA-negative memory subsets. The CDR3 has 14 amino acids. The V and J ends lost 4 bases and 2 bases respectively, with 11 bases between them. Germline-derived CDR1 and CDR2 are LNHDA and SQIVND (reference sequence). Study conclusions and caveats: Clonotype sharing among donors was expected to depend on sequencing depth.

V is TRBV19 and J is TRBJ1-1; D remains unclear. The sample comprised naive CD4+ T cells sorted from blood. Subset: CD45RA+ positively selected. The clonotype was recovered from a man aged 18 to 30 in good health. The CDR3 region is CASSKGPGNTEAFF. For the CDR3, the DNA is TGTGCCAGTAGTAAAGGCCCTGGCAACACTGAAGCTTTCTTT.